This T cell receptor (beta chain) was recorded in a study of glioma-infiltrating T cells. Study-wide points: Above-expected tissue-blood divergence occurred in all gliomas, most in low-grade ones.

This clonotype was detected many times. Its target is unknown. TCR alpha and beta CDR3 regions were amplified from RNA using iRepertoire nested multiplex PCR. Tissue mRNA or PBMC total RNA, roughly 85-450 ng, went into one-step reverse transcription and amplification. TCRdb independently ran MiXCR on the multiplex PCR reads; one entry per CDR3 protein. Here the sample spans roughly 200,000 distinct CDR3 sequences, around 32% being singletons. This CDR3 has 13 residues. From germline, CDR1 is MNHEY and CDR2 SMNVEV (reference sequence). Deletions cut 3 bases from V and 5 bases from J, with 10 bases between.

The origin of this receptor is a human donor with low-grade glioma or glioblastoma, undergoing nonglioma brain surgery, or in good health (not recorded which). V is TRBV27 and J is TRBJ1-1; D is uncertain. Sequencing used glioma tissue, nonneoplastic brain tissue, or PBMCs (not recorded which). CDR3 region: CASSFGRVTEAFF. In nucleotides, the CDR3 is TGTGCCAGCAGTTTTGGCCGGGTAACTGAAGCTTTCTTT.